Listed here is a single T cell receptor beta chain. Antigen specificity is unknown. The sample comes from a study of CD4+ T cells in melanoma. Assay: immunoSEQ multiplex PCR; the TCRdb copy retains only in-frame clones and omits some. The table has about 10,000 clones, around 78% seen once; the top ten hold roughly 21%. Study-wide results and limits: Reportedly, melanoma neoantigen-specific CD4+ T cells showed varied differentiation states. CD8+ T cell, macrophage and B cell function reportedly correlated with neoantigen-specific CD4+ T cells.

The CDR3 is made up of 12 amino acids. Trimming stripped 3 bases from V and 3 bases from J, with 6 bases between. The source of this sequence is a human donor with melanoma. The material sequenced was cells from a culture (not recorded whether cultured in vitro). The chain combines TRBV12-3 or TRBV12-4 with TRBJ2-7; the D is unclear. CDR3 amino acids: CASSFYLYEQYF. The CDR3 DNA reads as TGTGCCAGCAGTTTCTACCTCTACGAGCAGTACTTC.